The 6 T cell receptor beta chains presented below share a single source sample, sequenced in a study of T cells in localized non-small cell lung cancer. Only in-frame clones appear in the TCRdb table, and some are missing; sequencing was by immunoSEQ multiplex PCR. The table lists tens of thousands of clones, about nine tenths of them singletons. This specimen consisted of peripheral blood, obtained before any cancer treatment. All receptors derive from a female donor at least 60 years old with stage I squamous cell lung carcinoma.

The rearrangement links TRBV5-1 to TRBJ2-3, with 8 bases that match TRBD2. The ends lost 0 bases at V and 0 bases at J; junction bases unmatched: 3. The germline gives CDR1 SGHRS, CDR2 YFSETQ. This CDR3 has 16 amino acids. The CDR3 loop reads CASSLVAGGSTDTQYF. The CDR3 nucleotides read TGCGCCAGCAGCTTGGTTGCGGGAGGCAGCACAGATACGCAGTATTTT.

The chain carries TRBV6-4 and TRBJ2-1; D perhaps matches TRBD2 (8 bases). The V end was cut by 4 bases, the J end by 12 bases, with 19 bases between. This CDR3 is built from 14 residues. Per the germline V gene, CDR1 is MRHNA and CDR2 is SNTAGT. Here the CDR3 DNA reads TGTGCCAGCAGTGCCTCAGACAGGGCGGGAGGGCAGTTCTTC. This encodes CASSASDRAGGQFF.

The chain couples TRBV4-2 to TRBJ2-7, with TRBD2 matching 7 bases. Unmatched junction bases numbered 2, after V lost 3 bases and J lost 3 bases. The V gene's germline CDR1 is LGHNA and CDR2 YNFKEQ. This CDR3 spans 13 amino acids. CDR3: CASSHGGGYEQYF. The CDR3 region has the DNA TGTGCCAGCAGCCACGGCGGGGGCTACGAGCAGTACTTC.

The V and J genes are TRBV2 and TRBJ2-2; a weak D match, TRBD2 (7 bases). The CDR3 runs to 15 residues. Germline V lookup: CDR1 SNHLY, CDR2 FYNNEI. Trimming took 6 bases from V and 4 from J, leaving 15 bases between them. In nucleotides, the CDR3 is TGTGCCAGCAGGAGGGGGGGGCCGGGCACCGGGGAGCTGTTTTTT. It is translated as CASRRGGPGTGELFF.

This chain uses TRBV18 with TRBJ2-7; D call uncertain. V was cut by 3 bases and J by 5 bases, with 11 bases left in between. The germline V gene encodes CDR1 KGHSH and CDR2 LQKENI. The CDR3 contains 13 residues. The CDR3 DNA follows: TGTGCCAGCTCACCTTCTAGGGAAGACGAGCAGTACTTC. Translated, it gives CASSPSREDEQYF. Drawing the rest from reference TRBV18 and TRBJ2-7, the complete variable domain is NAGVMQNPRHLVRRRGQEARLRCSPMKGHSHVYWYRQLPEEGLKFMVYLQKENIIDESGMPKERFSAEFPKEGPSILRIQQVVRGDSAAYFCASSPSREDEQYFGPGTRLTVT.

This clone was counted only a few times. This sequence joins TRBV13 and TRBJ1-2, with no clear D. Trimming took off 3 bases at V and 3 bases at J, with 8 bases between the two ends. The CDR3 length is 13 residues. Germline CDR1 reads PRHDT; CDR2 reads FYEKMQ (reference sequence). The CDR3 sequence is CASSFVGDYGYTF. DNA for the CDR3: TGTGCCAGCAGCTTTGTGGGTGACTATGGCTACACCTTC.